This T cell receptor beta chain emerged from a study of blood T cell repertoires in COVID-19. Across the whole study: Material from acute and convalescent COVID-19 was sourced from the United States, Italy and Spain. Sources were T cells, B-cell-depleted T cells, or PBMCs; the material itself was cDNA or gDNA.

In the original analysis: Amplifying reference gene primers gave estimates of nucleated cell counts. Some clones are missing from TCRdb's copy, which holds only in-frame ones; the method was immunoSEQ multiplex PCR. Clonal size and the V and J genes are those of that table, whereas D and trimming came from the DNA. Of 80,000 or so clones in the sample, under 85% were seen once. Material for sequencing was peripheral blood. The clonotype was recovered from a human donor in a cohort sampled during active COVID-19.

The CDR3 sequence: CASSLPRTGGGSNQPQHF. CDR3 in DNA: TGTGCCAGCAGTTTACCCCGGACAGGGGGTGGGAGCAATCAGCCCCAGCATTTT. V usage is TRBV28 and J usage is TRBJ1-5; 10 bases agree with TRBD1. Germline values: CDR1 MDHEN, CDR2 SYDVKM. The CDR3 has 18 amino acids. Unmatched junction bases numbered 8, after V lost 2 bases and J lost 1 base.